This TCR beta chain was identified during a study of blood T cell repertoires in COVID-19. Germline V gives CDR1 SGHDN, CDR2 FVKESK. The V gene end was trimmed by 4 bases and the J gene end by 2 bases; junction bases not matched to a gene: 7. The CDR3 contains 15 residues. Original methodology: Amplified reference gene primers provided the basis for estimating nucleated cell counts. The protocol was immunoSEQ multiplex PCR, while the TCRdb copy is restricted to in-frame clones and leaves out a portion. D and trimming were read from the DNA, whereas the V and J calls and clone size are those reported in that table. The sample includes roughly 120,000 clones, more than 75% of them seen just once.

The TCR was taken from a woman aged 45-65 years with acute or convalescent COVID-19. The chain joins TRBV14 to TRBJ2-5, with 7 bases aligning to TRBD1. The sequencing sample was made of peripheral blood. CDR3: CASSPRTGQQETQYF. The CDR3 DNA reads TGTGCCAGCAGCCCCCGGACAGGACAACAAGAGACCCAGTACTTC.